Included here is one T cell receptor beta chain sequence, with context. V was pared by 3 bases and J by 4 bases, with 7 bases of the junction left unmatched. The CDR3 spans 15 residues. Germline assignment: CDR1 SGDLS and CDR2 YYNGEE. The sample comes from a study of blood T cell repertoires in COVID-19. Study overall: In each case, the material was cDNA or gDNA derived from T cells, B-cell-depleted T cells, or PBMCs.

The cohort comprised adults aged roughly 18 to 95 years residing in about two dozen US areas. Cohorts were determined from participant-reported clinical history. TCRdb keeps only in-frame clones here, not all; method: immunoSEQ multiplex PCR. The sample carries roughly 230,000 clones, around 84% recorded once. The sequencing input was PBMCs or T cells enriched from blood (not recorded which). The origin of this receptor is a woman between 45 and 60 years old who had been exposed to COVID-19. V gene TRBV9 combines with J gene TRBJ1-3; 7 nucleotides line up with TRBD1. The CDR3 coding sequence is TGTGCCAGCAGCGCGACAGGGATAAGCGGAAACACCATATATTTT. The encoded protein is CASSATGISGNTIYF.